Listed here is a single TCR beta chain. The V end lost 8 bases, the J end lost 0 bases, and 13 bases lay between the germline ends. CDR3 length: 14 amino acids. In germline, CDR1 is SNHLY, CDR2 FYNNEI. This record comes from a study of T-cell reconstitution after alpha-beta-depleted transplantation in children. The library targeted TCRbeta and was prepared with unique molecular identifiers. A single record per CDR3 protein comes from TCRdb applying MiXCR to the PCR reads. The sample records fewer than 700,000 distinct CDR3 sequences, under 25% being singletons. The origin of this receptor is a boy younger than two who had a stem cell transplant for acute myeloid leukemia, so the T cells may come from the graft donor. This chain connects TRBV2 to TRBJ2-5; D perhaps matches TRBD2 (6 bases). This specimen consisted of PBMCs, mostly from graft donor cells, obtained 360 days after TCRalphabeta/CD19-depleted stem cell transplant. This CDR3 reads CASFRGTYQETQYF. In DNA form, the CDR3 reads TGTGCCAGCTTTCGGGGGACGTACCAAGAGACCCAGTACTTC.